This TCR beta chain is from a study of T cells after yellow fever vaccination. In the study overall: It was with CD3, CD45RA, CCR7 and CD95 that the EM, EMRA, CM and Tscm memory subsets were sorted. Some fractions had low cell numbers, and these were prepared with SMART-Seq v4 Ultra Low Input.

This CDR3 contains 18 residues. J gave up 0 bases and V 6 bases, and 12 bases lay outside the gene matches. TCRdb itself ran the 5' RACE reads through MiXCR, one entry per CDR3 protein. There are approximately 13,000 distinct CDR3 sequences in the sample; roughly 4.9% occur only once, and around 50% lies in the top ten. Whole-study results and caveats: Re-detected after boosting: most primary clones, more than 95% of CD4 and roughly 88% of CD8. Clonotypes found in both CD4 and CD8 compartments made up a small share.

The chain joins TRBV5-3 to TRBJ2-1; 10 bases line up with TRBD2. TRBV5-3 is recorded as an ORF, its role being uncertain. The origin of this receptor is a man aged 30 to 45 who received the YFV17D yellow fever vaccine. This specimen was PBMCs, either bulk or a sorted T-cell subset (CD4+, CD8+, memory, or dextramer-sorted; not recorded which), taken 45 days after the yellow fever booster vaccination. CDR3 nucleotide sequence: TGTGCCAGAATAACCGGGACTAGCGCGCTCAGCTCCTACAATGAGCAGTTCTTC. It codes for CARITGTSALSSYNEQFF.